These T cell receptor beta chains were read from a single sample in a study of cytomegalovirus exposure and HLA in healthy donors. Repertoires were generated with immunoSEQ multiplex PCR, while TCRdb's copy carries only in-frame clones and drops some. The sample has about 71,000 clones; less than 95% are singletons. The sample comprised PBMCs. The source is a woman under 30 in good health and CMV-seronegative. Each CDR3 is given with its conserved first and last residue. The order of the fields is D gene, V gene, J gene, clone size, CDR3 DNA, CDR3 protein. D genes are given only for firm matches. Rows give clone size only sometimes, using once, few, many, or a class for an expanded clone.

d_gene: .
v_gene: TRBV4-1
j_gene: TRBJ1-2
abundance: .
CDR3nt: TGCGCCAGCAGCCTCCCAGGGTGGGGCTACTATGGCTACACCTTC
CDR3aa: CASSLPGWGYYGYTF

d_gene: TRBD2
v_gene: TRBV18
j_gene: TRBJ2-1
abundance: .
CDR3nt: TGTGCCAGCTCCAACGCCCCTAGCGGGATTTACAATGAGCAGTTCTTC
CDR3aa: CASSNAPSGIYNEQFF

d_gene: TRBD1
v_gene: TRBV2
j_gene: TRBJ1-1
abundance: .
CDR3nt: TGTGCCAGCAGCAAAAAGGGAATCCGCGGGACAGGGGGCACTGAAGCTTTCTTT
CDR3aa: CASSKKGIRGTGGTEAFF

d_gene: TRBD2
v_gene: TRBV5-1
j_gene: TRBJ2-3
abundance: .
CDR3nt: TGCGCCAGCAGCTCCGGTAGCGGGGGAATAGATACGCAGTATTTT
CDR3aa: CASSSGSGGIDTQYF

d_gene: .
v_gene: TRBV2
j_gene: TRBJ2-1
abundance: once
CDR3nt: TGTGCCAGCAGTGAAGCGCTTAGGGGAAATGAGCAGTTCTTC
CDR3aa: CASSEALRGNEQFF

d_gene: .
v_gene: TRBV4-2
j_gene: TRBJ2-6
abundance: .
CDR3nt: TGTGCCAGCAGCCCAGACAGCTCTGGGGCCAACGTCCTGACTTTC
CDR3aa: CASSPDSSGANVLTF

d_gene: TRBD2
v_gene: TRBV4-3
j_gene: TRBJ2-3
abundance: .
CDR3nt: TGCGCCAGCAGCAGGGTAGCGGGGGAAGGAGGAGATACGCAGTATTTT
CDR3aa: CASSRVAGEGGDTQYF

d_gene: .
v_gene: TRBV11-2
j_gene: TRBJ1-4
abundance: .
CDR3nt: TGTGCCAGCAGCTTAGGCCCCTACAGGACAACTAATGAAAAACTGTTTTTT
CDR3aa: CASSLGPYRTTNEKLFF

d_gene: .
v_gene: TRBV7-9
j_gene: TRBJ1-1
abundance: .
CDR3nt: TGTGCCAGCAGCTTCCGGGGATACACTGAAGCTTTCTTT
CDR3aa: CASSFRGYTEAFF

d_gene: TRBD1
v_gene: TRBV6-1
j_gene: TRBJ1-5
abundance: .
CDR3nt: TGTGCCAGCAGTGAGGGGGGACAGCTCTCTGCTCAGCCCCAGCATTTT
CDR3aa: CASSEGGQLSAQPQHF

d_gene: .
v_gene: TRBV10-3
j_gene: TRBJ2-5
abundance: .
CDR3nt: TGTGCCATCAGTGAGTCGGGAGTTCGGGGGTTAGGGGAGACCCAGTACTTC
CDR3aa: CAISESGVRGLGETQYF

d_gene: .
v_gene: TRBV5-1
j_gene: TRBJ1-6
abundance: .
CDR3nt: TGCGCCAGCAGCTTGGACCAGGCGAGCCTTAATTCACCCCTCCACTTT
CDR3aa: CASSLDQASLNSPLHF

d_gene: .
v_gene: TRBV15
j_gene: TRBJ2-2
abundance: few
CDR3nt: TGTGCCACCAGCAGAGATCCCCCAGGGGGAGGCACCGGGGAGCTGTTTTTT
CDR3aa: CATSRDPPGGGTGELFF

d_gene: TRBD2
v_gene: TRBV6-6
j_gene: TRBJ2-7
abundance: once
CDR3nt: TGTGCCAGCAGTTACCTGGCGGGAGCCCACGAGCAGTACTTC
CDR3aa: CASSYLAGAHEQYF

d_gene: .
v_gene: TRBV6-4
j_gene: TRBJ2-1
abundance: few
CDR3nt: TGTGCCAGCAGTCTGCAGGACAACAATGAGCAGTTCTTC
CDR3aa: CASSLQDNNEQFF

d_gene: .
v_gene: TRBV28
j_gene: TRBJ1-4
abundance: once
CDR3nt: TGTGCCAGCAGTTTACTGGGCTCTAATGAAAAACTGTTTTTT
CDR3aa: CASSLLGSNEKLFF

d_gene: TRBD2
v_gene: TRBV9
j_gene: TRBJ2-3
abundance: .
CDR3nt: TGTGCCAGCAGCCACAGCGGGGGGGCCCCAGATACGCAGTATTTT
CDR3aa: CASSHSGGAPDTQYF

d_gene: TRBD2
v_gene: TRBV4-1
j_gene: TRBJ2-7
abundance: .
CDR3nt: TGCGCCAGCAGCCAACTAGGGACTAGCGGCTCCTACGAGCAGTACTTC
CDR3aa: CASSQLGTSGSYEQYF

d_gene: .
v_gene: TRBV13
j_gene: TRBJ2-7
abundance: .
CDR3nt: TGTGCCAGCGGCCCCAGAGGTACCTACGAGCAGTACTTC
CDR3aa: CASGPRGTYEQYF

d_gene: .
v_gene: TRBV9
j_gene: TRBJ1-1
abundance: .
CDR3nt: TGTGCCAGCAGCGTAACGGGGGATCAGAACACTGAAGCTTTCTTT
CDR3aa: CASSVTGDQNTEAFF

d_gene: .
v_gene: TRBV7-2
j_gene: TRBJ2-1
abundance: .
CDR3nt: TGTGCCAGCAGCTTAGTTTTCGGGTTTGGGGGGGGCCATGAGCAGTTCTTC
CDR3aa: CASSLVFGFGGGHEQFF

d_gene: .
v_gene: TRBV18
j_gene: TRBJ1-1
abundance: .
CDR3nt: TGTGCCAGCTCACCAGAACAGGGTGGGAGCACTGAAGCTTTCTTT
CDR3aa: CASSPEQGGSTEAFF

d_gene: .
v_gene: TRBV6-5
j_gene: TRBJ1-1
abundance: .
CDR3nt: TGTGCCAGCAGTGCGACAGTCATGAACACTGAAGCTTTCTTT
CDR3aa: CASSATVMNTEAFF

d_gene: TRBD2
v_gene: TRBV10-3
j_gene: TRBJ2-2
abundance: .
CDR3nt: TGTGCCATCAGTGAAGCTAGCGGGTCGAACACCGGGGAGCTGTTTTTT
CDR3aa: CAISEASGSNTGELFF

d_gene: .
v_gene: TRBV5-6
j_gene: TRBJ1-4
abundance: .
CDR3nt: TGTGCCAGCAGCAAAGCGGACAGCCTTTATAATGAAAAACTGTTTTTT
CDR3aa: CASSKADSLYNEKLFF

d_gene: TRBD1
v_gene: TRBV6-1
j_gene: TRBJ2-3
abundance: .
CDR3nt: TGTGCCAGCAAGAGGACAGGTTCCACAGATACGCAGTATTTT
CDR3aa: CASKRTGSTDTQYF

d_gene: TRBD1
v_gene: TRBV28
j_gene: TRBJ1-4
abundance: .
CDR3nt: TGTGCCAGCAGTCCTCGACAGGGGGGAGCTGAAAAACTGTTTTTT
CDR3aa: CASSPRQGGAEKLFF

d_gene: .
v_gene: TRBV5-5
j_gene: TRBJ2-1
abundance: .
CDR3nt: TGTGCCAGCAGCTTGGACGCGAGCTCCTACAATGAGCAGTTCTTC
CDR3aa: CASSLDASSYNEQFF

d_gene: .
v_gene: TRBV28
j_gene: TRBJ1-1
abundance: .
CDR3nt: TGTGCCAGCAGTTTCTACGGACAGAACACTGAAGCTTTCTTT
CDR3aa: CASSFYGQNTEAFF

d_gene: TRBD2
v_gene: TRBV7-3
j_gene: TRBJ2-1
abundance: .
CDR3nt: TGTGCCAGCAGCGCCGGACTAGCAGCAGATGAGCAGTTCTTC
CDR3aa: CASSAGLAADEQFF

d_gene: .
v_gene: TRBV6-1
j_gene: TRBJ1-6
abundance: .
CDR3nt: TGTGCCAGCAGGTGGGGGGGCCGCAATTCACCCCTCCACTTT
CDR3aa: CASRWGGRNSPLHF

d_gene: .
v_gene: TRBV6-5
j_gene: TRBJ1-3
abundance: once
CDR3nt: TGTGCCAGCAGTTACAGTTCCGGCTCTGGAAACACCATATATTTT
CDR3aa: CASSYSSGSGNTIYF

d_gene: .
v_gene: TRBV12-5
j_gene: TRBJ1-1
abundance: .
CDR3nt: TGTGCTAGTGGTTTGCTACAGGGTTCTCCGGCTTTCTTT
CDR3aa: CASGLLQGSPAFF

d_gene: TRBD1
v_gene: TRBV4-1
j_gene: TRBJ2-3
abundance: .
CDR3nt: TGCGCCAGCAGCCAAGAAGTCGGGACAGTCCGCACAGATACGCAGTATTTT
CDR3aa: CASSQEVGTVRTDTQYF

d_gene: .
v_gene: TRBV28
j_gene: TRBJ1-4
abundance: .
CDR3nt: TGTGCCAGCAGTAAGGGGGGGTCGATTGAAAAACTGTTTTTT
CDR3aa: CASSKGGSIEKLFF

d_gene: .
v_gene: TRBV6-5
j_gene: TRBJ2-1
abundance: .
CDR3nt: TGTGCCAGCAGACTCACAGGTTACAATGAGCAGTTCTTC
CDR3aa: CASRLTGYNEQFF

d_gene: TRBD2
v_gene: TRBV6-1
j_gene: TRBJ2-3
abundance: .
CDR3nt: TGTGCCAGCAGTGAAACTAGCGGGAACGCCCTCTCGCATACGCAGTATTTT
CDR3aa: CASSETSGNALSHTQYF

d_gene: TRBD2
v_gene: TRBV6-5
j_gene: TRBJ2-7
abundance: .
CDR3nt: TGTGCCAGCAGTTACCCCCGGGAGGGCCACTACGAGCAGTACTTC
CDR3aa: CASSYPREGHYEQYF

d_gene: TRBD1
v_gene: TRBV7-9
j_gene: TRBJ1-2
abundance: .
CDR3nt: TGTGCCAGCAGCTGGGGGGACAGTTATAACTATGGCTACACCTTC
CDR3aa: CASSWGDSYNYGYTF

d_gene: .
v_gene: TRBV7-2
j_gene: TRBJ2-5
abundance: .
CDR3nt: TGTGCCAGCAGCTTAGAAATTCGACTGTCCGAAGAGACCCAGTACTTC
CDR3aa: CASSLEIRLSEETQYF

d_gene: .
v_gene: TRBV7-9
j_gene: TRBJ2-2
abundance: .
CDR3nt: TGTGCCAGCAGCCAAAATGACAGGTTCTCTGTCGGGCTGTTTTTT
CDR3aa: CASSQNDRFSVGLFF

d_gene: TRBD1
v_gene: TRBV9
j_gene: TRBJ2-3
abundance: once
CDR3nt: TGTGCCAGCAGCGCACAGGGGATCACAGATACGCAGTATTTT
CDR3aa: CASSAQGITDTQYF

d_gene: .
v_gene: TRBV7-8
j_gene: TRBJ1-2
abundance: .
CDR3nt: TGTGCCAGCAGCCCCGCCCAATGGGGGACTGGGACCTATGGCTACACCTTC
CDR3aa: CASSPAQWGTGTYGYTF

d_gene: .
v_gene: TRBV6-1
j_gene: TRBJ1-4
abundance: .
CDR3nt: TGTGCCAGCAGTGACGTTCAGTTGAATGAAAAACTGTTTTTT
CDR3aa: CASSDVQLNEKLFF

d_gene: TRBD1
v_gene: TRBV29-1
j_gene: TRBJ1-1
abundance: .
CDR3nt: TGCAGCGTTACTGGACAGGCCGGCACTGAAGCTTTCTTT
CDR3aa: CSVTGQAGTEAFF

d_gene: .
v_gene: TRBV29-1
j_gene: TRBJ1-1
abundance: .
CDR3nt: TGCAGCGTTGAATCTAACACTGAAGCTTTCTTT
CDR3aa: CSVESNTEAFF

d_gene: TRBD2
v_gene: TRBV29-1
j_gene: TRBJ2-5
abundance: .
CDR3nt: TGCAGCGCCACAGGACTAGCACAAGAGACCCAGTACTTC
CDR3aa: CSATGLAQETQYF

d_gene: .
v_gene: TRBV5-4
j_gene: TRBJ2-5
abundance: .
CDR3nt: TGTGCCAGCAGAAAAACAGAGCAAGAGACCCAGTACTTC
CDR3aa: CASRKTEQETQYF

d_gene: TRBD1
v_gene: TRBV28
j_gene: TRBJ1-2
abundance: .
CDR3nt: TGTGCCAGCGGGAACAGGGGAAGAGGCTACACCTTC
CDR3aa: CASGNRGRGYTF

d_gene: .
v_gene: TRBV9
j_gene: TRBJ1-1
abundance: .
CDR3nt: TGTGCCAGTGCTAAAAACGTGAACACTGAAGCTTTCTTT
CDR3aa: CASAKNVNTEAFF

d_gene: .
v_gene: TRBV28
j_gene: TRBJ1-2
abundance: .
CDR3nt: TGTGCCAGCAGTTTATCAGGGATCTATGGCTACACCTTC
CDR3aa: CASSLSGIYGYTF

d_gene: .
v_gene: TRBV6-5
j_gene: TRBJ2-5
abundance: .
CDR3nt: TGTGCCAGCAGTTACTCGAGGACTTCAGAGACCCAGTACTTC
CDR3aa: CASSYSRTSETQYF

d_gene: .
v_gene: TRBV7-8
j_gene: TRBJ1-1
abundance: once
CDR3nt: TGTGCCAGCAGCTTATTTCGGTCGGGCACTGAAGCTTTCTTT
CDR3aa: CASSLFRSGTEAFF

d_gene: TRBD2
v_gene: TRBV6-1
j_gene: TRBJ2-5
abundance: .
CDR3nt: TGTGCCAGCAGTGGGTATGGGAGGGCAGTGGAGGAGACCCAGTACTTC
CDR3aa: CASSGYGRAVEETQYF

d_gene: TRBD1
v_gene: TRBV28
j_gene: TRBJ1-2
abundance: .
CDR3nt: TGTGCCAGCAGCGGAGGGGGCAGCGCCTATGGCTACACCTTC
CDR3aa: CASSGGGSAYGYTF

d_gene: .
v_gene: TRBV28
j_gene: TRBJ2-1
abundance: once
CDR3nt: TGTGCCAGCAGTTTAAGGACTTACAATTACAATGAGCAGTTCTTC
CDR3aa: CASSLRTYNYNEQFF

d_gene: .
v_gene: TRBV28
j_gene: TRBJ2-7
abundance: .
CDR3nt: TGTGCCAGCAGTTTTAGGCTAGGTGGCGAGCAGTACTTC
CDR3aa: CASSFRLGGEQYF

d_gene: .
v_gene: TRBV9
j_gene: TRBJ2-7
abundance: once
CDR3nt: TGTGCCAGCAGCGTAGGCTCAGGGTTTGCCTACGAGCAGTACTTC
CDR3aa: CASSVGSGFAYEQYF

d_gene: TRBD1
v_gene: TRBV4-3
j_gene: TRBJ1-3
abundance: .
CDR3nt: TGCGCCAGCAGCCCCGGACAGGGGAATGGAAACACCATATATTTT
CDR3aa: CASSPGQGNGNTIYF

d_gene: TRBD1
v_gene: TRBV5-6
j_gene: TRBJ1-6
abundance: .
CDR3nt: TGTGCCAGCAGCTTAACGGGACAGAGCAAATCACCCCTCCACTTT
CDR3aa: CASSLTGQSKSPLHF